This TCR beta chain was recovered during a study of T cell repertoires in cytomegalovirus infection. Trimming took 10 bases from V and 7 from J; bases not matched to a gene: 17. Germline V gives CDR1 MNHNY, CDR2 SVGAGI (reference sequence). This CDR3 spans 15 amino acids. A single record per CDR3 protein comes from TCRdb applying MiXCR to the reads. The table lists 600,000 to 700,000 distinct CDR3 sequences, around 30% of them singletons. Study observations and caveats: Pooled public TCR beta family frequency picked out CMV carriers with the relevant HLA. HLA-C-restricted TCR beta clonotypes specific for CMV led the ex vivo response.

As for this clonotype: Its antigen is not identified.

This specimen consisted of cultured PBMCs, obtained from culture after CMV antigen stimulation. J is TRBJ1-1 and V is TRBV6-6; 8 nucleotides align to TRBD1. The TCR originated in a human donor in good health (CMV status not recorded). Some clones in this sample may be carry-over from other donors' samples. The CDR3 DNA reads TGTGCCACCTCCTCGGGACAGGCAGGGGAGGTTGAAGCTTTCTTT. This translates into CATSSGQAGEVEAFF.